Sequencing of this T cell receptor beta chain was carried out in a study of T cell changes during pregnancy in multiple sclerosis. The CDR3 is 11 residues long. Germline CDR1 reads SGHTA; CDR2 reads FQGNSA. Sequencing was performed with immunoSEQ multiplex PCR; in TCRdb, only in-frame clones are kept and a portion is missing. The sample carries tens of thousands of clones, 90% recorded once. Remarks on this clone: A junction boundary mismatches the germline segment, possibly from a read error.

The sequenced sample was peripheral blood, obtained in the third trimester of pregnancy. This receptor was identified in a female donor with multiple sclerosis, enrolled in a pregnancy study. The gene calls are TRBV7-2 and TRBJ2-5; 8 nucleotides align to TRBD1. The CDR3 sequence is CASSQRDRSDF. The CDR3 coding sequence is TGTGCCAGCAGCCAACGGGACAGGAGCGACTTC. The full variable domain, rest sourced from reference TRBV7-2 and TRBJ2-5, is GAGVSQSPSNKVTEKGKDVELRCDPISGHTALYWYRQSLGQGLEFLIYFQGNSAPDKSGLPSDRFSAERTGGSVSTLTIQRTQQEDSAVYLCASSQRDRSDFGPGTRLLVL.